This paragraph reports one T cell receptor beta chain. Its antigen has not been determined. No base quality values were provided; no much bigger clone lies one nucleotide off. This record belongs to a study of blood T cells in healthy people across ages (dated by TCRdb to between 2014 and 2017). Concerning the study at large: In model experiments, template switching captured roughly one uniquely barcoded TCR beta cDNA molecule for every two T cells. Donors were grouped into four age groups: young (average roughly 15 years), middle-aged (around 39), aged (about 60) and long-lived (approximately 82). The study measured age-related changes in TCR beta repertoire diversity using deep sequencing normalized with unique cDNA molecular identifiers. The study analyzed two additional independent replicas of 1 million unique cDNA reads from the same blood draw for two donors, one aged 18 to 29 and one aged 80 or older. To avoid experimental bias, donors of different ages were distributed randomly across sequencing lanes. The full study reports these points: A strong correlation was found between observed TCR beta diversity and the percentage of naive T cells measured by flow cytometry. Total diversity estimates from one million sequenced T cells were considered lower bounds and underestimates. Bulk unsorted PBMC profiling prevented conclusive comparison of naive and antigen-experienced compartments. Compared with the aged group, more naive CD4+ T cells, fewer expanded clones and increased TCR diversity were shown by the long-lived group, suggesting age selection. Observed TCR beta diversity per million T cells fell roughly linearly with age, and a significant reduction was already apparent by age around 40. Because the CMV infection status of the donors was unknown, age-related changes in expanded clonotypes may potentially have been confounded.

The 39 donors, aged 6 to 90 years, were systemically healthy Caucasian individuals from Russia. Around 10 milliliters of peripheral blood were drawn from each donor into EDTA-treated Vacutainer tubes. Ficoll-Paque density-gradient centrifugation was used to isolate PBMCs, with at least 6.5 million per sample. Trizol reagent was used to extract total RNA from the PBMCs, yielding at least 5 micrograms per sample. Naive CD45RAhigh/CD27high T cell percentages were measured by flow cytometry on a PBMC aliquot from every donor. Library creation used 5' RACE. Sequencing instrument: Illumina HiSeq 2500. A second PCR of roughly 7 to 12 cycles was run with a J-beta primer mix and a sample-barcoded 5' primer. A unique molecular identifier was introduced onto each TCR beta cDNA molecule by a template-switch 5' adaptor carrying 12 random nucleotides. Each sample yielded at least 3 million CDR3-containing paired-end reads. First-strand cDNA was synthesized from all RNA with the Mint cDNA synthesis kit, primed by a TRBC-specific oligonucleotide. Following uracil-DNA glycosylase treatment, all cDNA underwent a first 18-cycle PCR with the universal primers M1SS and BC2_uni_R. The authors' analysis ran thus. For normalization, 1 million high-quality reads, each with a distinct molecular identifier, were randomly selected from each sample. Reads sharing molecular identifiers were discarded rather than binned into consensus sequences. CDR3 identification, clonotype clustering and error correction used MiTCR with a Q25 quality threshold and the strictest error-elimination algorithm. Lower-bound total TCR beta diversity was estimated with a nonparametric unseen species model using Euler transformation. Using fastp at Q25 and MiXCR, TCRdb reprocessed the public reads and kept productive beta chains. For every CDR3 protein sequence, its rows merge into one entry that carries the most common genes and DNA. The V and J calls, along with clone size, are taken from TCRdb and not from the paper's own processing. The sample table shows about 1,600,000 distinct CDR3 sequences, and approximately 42% are seen once. 6.5% to 10% of the sample is in the top ten clones.

CDR1 and CDR2 were assigned from the germline V gene as SNHLY and FYNNEI. V and J lose 8 bases and 1 base, and a span of 11 bases separates them. CDR3 length: 13 amino acids, cysteine to phenylalanine. Kept here is only the CDR3 DNA, which spans 39 bases and is read in frame from base 1. The sequenced sample consisted of blood. The receptor's source is a woman younger than 35 in good health. The V and J segments used are TRBV2 and TRBJ1-1, and TRBD1 may be the D gene, going by 5 matching bases. In nucleotide form, the sequence is TGTGCCAGCCGGGGGAGTGGGAACACTGAAGCTTTCTTT. Translation gives CASRGSGNTEAFF. With the portions outside the CDR3 filled from the reference TRBV2 and TRBJ1-1 genes, the complete variable region becomes EPEVTQTPSHQVTQMGQEVILRCVPISNHLYFYWYRQILGQKVEFLVSFYNNEISEKSEIFDDQFSVERPDGSNFTLKIRSTKLEDSAMYFCASRGSGNTEAFFGQGTRLTVV.